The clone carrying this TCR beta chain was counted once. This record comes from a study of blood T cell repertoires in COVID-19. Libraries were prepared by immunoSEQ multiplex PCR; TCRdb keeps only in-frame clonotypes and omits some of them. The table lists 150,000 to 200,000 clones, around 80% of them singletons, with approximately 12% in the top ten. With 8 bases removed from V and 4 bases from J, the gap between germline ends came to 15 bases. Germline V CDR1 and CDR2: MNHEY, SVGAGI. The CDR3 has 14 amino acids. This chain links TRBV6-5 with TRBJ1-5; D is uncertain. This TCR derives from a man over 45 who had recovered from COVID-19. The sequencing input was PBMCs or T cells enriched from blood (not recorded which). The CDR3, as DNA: TGTGCCAGCGTTGGTCGGGAACTTAATCAGCCCCAGCATTTT. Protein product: CASVGRELNQPQHF.